These 28 T cell receptor beta chains were sequenced from one sample in a study of OX40 agonist ivuxolimab in advanced cancers. Library preparation used the immunoSEQ multiplex PCR assay. This immuneACCESS table, as held by TCRdb, lists in-frame sequences with V and J called but not all clones. Of the missing ones, under half trace to an unresolved V gene in checked studies; the others have no known cause. Here the sample has around 92,000 clones; approximately 95% occur a single time. The top ten hold 0.18% of the sample. The material was CD4+ or CD8+ T cells sorted from blood, obtained in a trial of the OX40 agonist ivuxolimab. These receptor sequences come from an adult with an advanced solid tumor such as melanoma, head and neck, liver or kidney cancer.

This chain joins TRBV4-2 and TRBJ2-7; unclear D gene. This CDR3 is built from 15 residues. Germline V gene sequence: CDR1 LGHNA, CDR2 YNFKEQ. Trimming left V 1 base short and J 4 bases short, with 14 bases between. The CDR3 loop is CASSQAAGVQYEQYF. The CDR3 DNA sequence: TGTGCCAGCAGCCAAGCAGCAGGAGTCCAATACGAGCAGTACTTC.

This chain links TRBV29-1 with TRBJ1-2; D remains unclear. The germline V and J ends were trimmed by 5 bases and 5 bases, with 0 bases remaining between them. CDR1 SQVTM and CDR2 ANQGSEA come from the germline V gene. There are 8 residues in the CDR3. The CDR3, as DNA: TGCAGCGTTTATGGCTACACCTTC. This gives the protein CSVYGYTF.

The chain links TRBV10-3 to TRBJ2-3; D may be TRBD1 or TRBD2 (5 bases each). Trimming removed 0 bases at V and 1 base at J, with 17 bases between. Looked up from germline, CDR1 is ENHRY and CDR2 is SYGVKD. The CDR3 is 18 residues long. CDR3 region: CAISESKGLPGGTDTQYF. CDR3 coding DNA: TGTGCCATCAGTGAGTCGAAGGGGTTGCCCGGGGGCACAGATACGCAGTATTTT.

The chain joins TRBV5-1 to TRBJ2-6, with no clear D. Germline V gene sequence: CDR1 SGHRS, CDR2 YFSETQ. V lost 0 bases, J lost 0 bases, and 10 bases lay in between. This CDR3 contains 17 residues. DNA for the CDR3: TGCGCCAGCAGCTTGGGATCCCCTGGCTCTGGGGCCAACGTCCTGACTTTC. Its translation: CASSLGSPGSGANVLTF.

The V and J genes are TRBV4-3 and TRBJ1-6; D may be TRBD1 (6 bases). In germline, CDR1 is LGHNA, CDR2 YSLEER. The length of the CDR3 is 15 residues. V was clipped by 0 bases and J by 10 bases, with 13 bases between them. The DNA for the CDR3 is TGCGCCAGCAGCCAAGATACGCAGGGGTGGTCACCCCTCCACTTT. Its protein product is CASSQDTQGWSPLHF.

The chain employs TRBV21-1 and TRBJ2-3; TRBD1, the table's D call, was not compared with the DNA. TRBV21-1 is termed a pseudogene. This CDR3 spans 15 amino acids. In DNA, the CDR3 is TGTGCCAGTTCCACAGGGAGCCCCTCCACAGATACGCAGTATTTT. This gives the protein CASSTGSPSTDTQYF.

This chain joins TRBV18 and TRBJ2-5; no definite D call. TRBJ2-7 explains the end of the DNA better; the J call may be wrong. The germline gives CDR1 KGHSH, CDR2 LQKENI. This CDR3 is built from 12 residues. The CDR3 DNA sequence: TGTGCCAGCTCACCTTTATCCGGCGAGCAGTACTTC. Amino acids: CASSPLSGEQYF.

In this sample, this clone turned up once. V gene TRBV5-1 combines with J gene TRBJ2-3, with a tentative D call TRBD1 (6 bases). The germline gives CDR1 SGHRS, CDR2 YFSETQ. V lost 0 bases to trimming and J lost 1 base, with 12 bases between them. The CDR3 spans 16 residues. CDR3 sequence (DNA): TGCGCCAGCAGCTTGGCGGGGCAGGGGCGCACAGATACGCAGTATTTT. Translation: CASSLAGQGRTDTQYF. The variable domain in full, completed from reference TRBV5-1 and TRBJ2-3, reads KAGVTQTPRYLIKTRGQQVTLSCSPISGHRSVSWYQQTPGQGLQFLFEYFSETQRNKGNFPGRFSGRQFSNSRSEMNVSTLELGDSALYLCASSLAGQGRTDTQYFGPGTRLTVL.

The CDR3 sequence: CASSLPGNTIYF. For the CDR3, the DNA is TGTGCCAGCAGCTTACCTGGAAACACCATATATTTT. The chain combines TRBV7-2 with TRBJ1-3; no firm D call. The CDR3 extends over 12 amino acids. V lost 2 bases to trimming and J lost 2 bases, with 1 base between them. Germline V gene sequence: CDR1 SGHTA, CDR2 FQGNSA.

The rearrangement uses TRBV5-6 and TRBJ2-2; a weak D match, TRBD2 (5 bases). The CDR3 has 15 residues. CDR1 and CDR2 (germline): SGHDT, YYEEEE. The V end lost 2 bases, the J end lost 0 bases, and 8 bases lay between the germline ends. CDR3 region: CASSLLGANTGELFF. CDR3 nucleotides: TGTGCCAGCAGCTTACTGGGAGCGAACACCGGGGAGCTGTTTTTT. Variable domain in full (rest from reference TRBV5-6 and TRBJ2-2): DAGVTQSPTHLIKTRGQQVTLRCSPKSGHDTVSWYQQALGQGPQFIFQYYEEEERQRGNFPDRFSGHQFPNYSSELNVNALLLGDSALYLCASSLLGANTGELFFGEGSRLTVL.

This CDR3 is CAIRSSVGNYGYTF. CDR3 coding DNA: TGTGCCATCAGATCGTCAGTTGGAAACTATGGCTACACCTTC. The rearrangement joins TRBV10-3 to TRBJ1-2; D unclear. There are 14 residues in the CDR3. Germline V gives CDR1 ENHRY, CDR2 SYGVKD. V lost 6 bases to trimming and J lost 2 bases, with 13 bases between them.

The chain couples TRBV28 to TRBJ1-3; D ambiguous. With 2 bases removed from V and 7 bases from J, the gap between germline ends came to 6 bases. Per germline, CDR1 MDHEN and CDR2 SYDVKM. The CDR3 sequence is 12 residues long. CDR3 residues: CASSLQVNTIYF. CDR3 DNA: TGTGCCAGCAGTTTACAGGTTAACACCATATATTTT. The full variable domain, in which reference TRBV28 and TRBJ1-3 provide the parts outside the CDR3, is DVKVTQSSRYLVKRTGEKVFLECVQDMDHENMFWYRQDPGLGLRLIYFSYDVKMKEKGDIPEGYSVSREKKERFSLILESASTNQTSMYLCASSLQVNTIYFGEGSWLTVV.

The CDR3 reads CASSKDRNTEAFF. DNA of the CDR3: TGCGCCAGCAGTAAGGACAGAAACACTGAAGCTTTCTTT. The chain is built from TRBV10-1 and TRBJ1-1, with D possibly TRBD1 on 6 matching bases. This CDR3 is 13 amino acids long. The germline gives CDR1 WNHNN, CDR2 SYGVQD (reference sequence). The germline V and J ends were trimmed by 5 bases and 2 bases, with 9 bases remaining between them.

The chain recombines TRBV18 with TRBJ2-7, with D possibly TRBD1 on 5 matching bases. In germline, CDR1 is KGHSH, CDR2 LQKENI. Trimming took 2 bases from V and 3 from J, leaving 5 bases between them. This CDR3 spans 12 amino acids. As DNA, the CDR3 is TGTGCCAGCTCACCAACAGGCTACGAGCAGTACTTC. This encodes CASSPTGYEQYF.

The chain joins TRBV18 to TRBJ1-2, with TRBD1 matching over 7 bases. The ends lost 4 bases at V and 2 bases at J; junction bases unmatched: 7. Germline V gene data show CDR1 as KGHSH and CDR2 as LQKENI. This CDR3 comprises 15 residues. The CDR3 DNA is TGTGCCAGCTCACTCGGGACAGACAAGAACTATGGCTACACCTTC. It translates to CASSLGTDKNYGYTF.

The chain combines TRBV6-6 with TRBJ2-7, with no clear D. CDR3 size: 13 residues. The V gene lost 5 bases and the J gene lost 0 bases, with 8 bases spanning the gap. In germline, CDR1 is MNHNY, CDR2 SVGAGI (reference sequence). The CDR3 sequence: CASSRSGSYEQYF. CDR3 DNA: TGTGCCAGCAGTCGTTCGGGCTCCTACGAGCAGTACTTC.

The rearrangement uses TRBV25-1 and TRBJ1-4; possibly TRBD1 for D (5 bases). The V and J ends lost 5 bases and 8 bases respectively, with 15 bases between them. CDR3 length: 14 amino acids. The germline CDR1 and CDR2 sequences are MGHDK and SYGVNS. The CDR3 DNA reads as TGTGCCAGCAGTCGTTCAGGGTCTAGGGAAAAACTGTTTTTT. This gives the protein CASSRSGSREKLFF.

The chain carries TRBV5-4 and TRBJ1-5; 7 bases are shared with TRBD1. The germline V gene has CDR1 SGHNT and CDR2 YYREEE (reference sequence). There are 14 residues in the CDR3. V was pared by 0 bases and J by 4 bases, with 1 base of the junction left unmatched. The CDR3 spells CASSLGTGNQPQHF. DNA for the CDR3: TGTGCCAGCAGCTTGGGGACAGGAAATCAGCCCCAGCATTTT.

The J gene is TRBJ1-5, the V gene TRBV5-6; D is unresolved. Looked up from germline, CDR1 is SGHDT and CDR2 is YYEEEE. Trimming removed 3 bases at V and 0 bases at J, with 4 bases between. The CDR3 has 13 amino acids. This chain's CDR3 is CASSSYSNQPQHF. The CDR3, as DNA: TGTGCCAGCAGCTCATATAGCAATCAGCCCCAGCATTTT.

This rearrangement joins TRBV10-3 to TRBJ2-2; 9 nucleotides agree with TRBD2. Germline lookup yields CDR1 ENHRY and CDR2 SYGVKD. V dropped 8 bases and J dropped 1; count of bases not matched to a gene: 5. The CDR3 totals 15 residues. The CDR3: CAIRSSGGNTGELFF. In DNA, the CDR3 is TGTGCCATCCGAAGTAGCGGGGGGAACACCGGGGAGCTGTTTTTT.

This chain connects TRBV25-1 to TRBJ1-2; 7 bases match TRBD1. Germline V gene data show CDR1 as MGHDK and CDR2 as SYGVNS. After removal of 2 bases from V and 3 bases from J, the junction contained 3 bases not matched to a gene. The length of the CDR3 is 14 residues. As DNA, the CDR3 is TGTGCCAGCAGTGAAGGACAGGCTTACTATGGCTACACCTTC. As protein: CASSEGQAYYGYTF.

The chain uses TRBV20-1 and TRBJ2-3, with D uncertain. Germline loops: CDR1 DFQATT, CDR2 SNEGSKA (reference sequence). The CDR3 length is 11 residues. Deletions cut 3 bases from V and 6 bases from J, with 7 bases between. The CDR3 sequence is CSASKSDTQYF. As DNA, the CDR3 is TGCAGTGCTAGTAAGTCGGATACGCAGTATTTT.

The rearrangement links TRBV9 to TRBJ1-5; D remains unclear. The germline gives CDR1 SGDLS, CDR2 YYNGEE. Between the trimmed V and J ends, which lost 0 bases and 3 bases, there was a span of 13 bases. The CDR3 spans 16 residues. The CDR3 loop reads CASSVGADQSNQPQHF. CDR3 DNA sequence: TGTGCCAGCAGCGTAGGGGCAGACCAGTCCAATCAGCCCCAGCATTTT.

The chain carries TRBV4-1 and TRBJ1-2, with D hard to call. Trimming removed 5 bases from V and 8 bases from J, with 21 bases in between. The length of the CDR3 is 15 residues. Per germline, CDR1 MGHRA and CDR2 YSYEKL. Here the CDR3 reads CASSSTSGPRQGYTF. For the CDR3, the DNA is TGCGCCAGCAGCTCTACGTCCGGGCCCCGGCAGGGCTACACCTTC.

The J gene is TRBJ2-2, the V gene TRBV5-1; TRBD1 matches 9 bases. This CDR3 region has 18 residues. The junction had 14 bases not matched to a gene; V was cut back by 4 bases and J by 4 bases. Germline V lookup: CDR1 SGHRS, CDR2 YFSETQ. As DNA, the CDR3 is TGCGCCAGCAGCCAGGGACAGGGTTTCTCTAGCGCCACCGGGGAGCTGTTTTTT. It translates to CASSQGQGFSSATGELFF.

This clone appeared once. The chain combines TRBV4-2 with TRBJ2-2, with D unclear. The V end lost 4 bases, the J end lost 1 base, and 7 bases lay between the germline ends. This CDR3 contains 14 residues. CDR1 LGHNA and CDR2 YNFKEQ come from the germline V gene. The CDR3 reads CASSPRQNTGELFF. In DNA form, the CDR3 reads TGTGCCAGCAGCCCACGACAGAACACCGGGGAGCTGTTTTTT.

The chain employs TRBV28 and TRBJ1-2, with 8 bases fitting TRBD1. The junction had 9 bases not matched to a gene; V was cut back by 6 bases and J by 3 bases. CDR1 MDHEN and CDR2 SYDVKM come from the germline V gene. This CDR3 has 15 residues. The CDR3 protein is CASSPGDRLYYGYTF. The DNA for the CDR3 is TGTGCCAGCAGCCCCGGGGACAGGCTATACTATGGCTACACCTTC.

The chain has TRBV11-3 and TRBJ2-7, with D uncertain. The CDR3 length is 15 residues. Deletions cut 5 bases from V and 0 bases from J, with 14 bases between. Looked up from germline, CDR1 is SGHNT and CDR2 is YENEEA. The CDR3 sequence is CASSPQRGFSYEQYF. For the CDR3, the DNA is TGTGCCAGCAGCCCCCAAAGAGGATTCTCCTACGAGCAGTACTTC.